These 10 T cell receptor beta chains originate from one sample sequenced in a study of T-cell memory formation after mild COVID-19. One entry per CDR3 protein results from TCRdb running MiXCR on the 5' RACE reads. The sample has 470,000 or so distinct CDR3 sequences; 18% are singletons. Sequenced input: PBMCs or a T cell subset sorted from them (not recorded which). Source of these receptors: an adult woman who had mild COVID-19 (a few samples of this study predate the infection). Cell type and time point are not known.

CDR3 residues: CASTPGQEVYGYTF. The DNA of the CDR3 is TGCGCCAGCACCCCGGGACAGGAGGTCTATGGCTACACCTTC. The V gene is TRBV5-1, the J gene TRBJ1-2, with 8 bases that match TRBD1. Germline V gene data show CDR1 as SGHRS and CDR2 as YFSETQ. The length of the CDR3 is 14 residues. J gave up 4 bases and V 6 bases, and 8 bases lay outside the gene matches.

This clonotype was seen a few times. The V gene is TRBV27, the J gene TRBJ1-4, with 9 bases identical to TRBD1. Per the germline V gene, CDR1 is MNHEY and CDR2 is SMNVEV (reference sequence). Trimming cost V 2 bases and J 6 bases; bases outside gene matches: 7. The CDR3 covers 16 residues. The CDR3 DNA reads TGTGCCAGCAGTTTAACCTACGGACAGGGGTATGAAAAACTGTTTTTT. Translation gives CASSLTYGQGYEKLFF.

This chain uses TRBV9 with TRBJ1-5; D unresolved. The ends were cut back, 3 bases at V and 3 bases at J, with 13 bases in the middle. CDR3 length equals 15 residues. The germline V gene encodes CDR1 SGDLS and CDR2 YYNGEE. CDR3 sequence reads: CASSATAISNQPQHF. The CDR3 region has the DNA TGTGCCAGCAGCGCAACTGCCATATCCAATCAGCCCCAGCATTTT.

The rearrangement uses TRBV5-1 and TRBJ2-5; a possible D gene is TRBD2 (6 bases). The germline gives CDR1 SGHRS, CDR2 YFSETQ. Trimming pared 2 bases from V and 4 bases from J, leaving 9 bases between. CDR3 length equals 13 residues. The CDR3 loop is CASSFIGGETQYF. The CDR3 nucleotides read TGCGCCAGCAGCTTCATCGGGGGAGAGACCCAGTACTTC.

The V gene is TRBV14, the J gene TRBJ2-7; TRBD2 might be the D (6 bases). The germline gives CDR1 SGHDN, CDR2 FVKESK. This CDR3 has 15 amino acids. V was cut by 1 base and J by 4 bases, with 14 bases left in between. The CDR3 DNA reads TGTGCCAGCAGCCAAGGGTCGGCAGGGAGGTACGAGCAGTACTTC. Protein: CASSQGSAGRYEQYF.

The chain couples TRBV6-5 to TRBJ2-1; TRBD2 matches at 9 bases. This CDR3 region has 17 residues. V trimming: 0 bases; J trimming: 9 bases; junction bases outside the gene matches: 12. In germline, CDR1 is MNHEY, CDR2 SVGAGI. In DNA, the CDR3 is TGTGCCAGCAGTTACTCGAGAGGCGGGAGGGGCCGTCCTGAGCAGTTCTTC. Its translation: CASSYSRGGRGRPEQFF.

In its sample, this clonotype was seen a few times. V usage is TRBV7-3 and J usage is TRBJ1-6; possible D gene TRBD1, 6 bases. CDR1 SGHTA and CDR2 FQGTGA come from the germline V gene. With 3 bases removed from V and 10 bases from J, the gap between germline ends came to 13 bases. The CDR3 spans 14 residues. CDR3 in amino acids: CASSFTGRKSPLHF. CDR3 sequence (DNA): TGTGCCAGCAGCTTCACAGGGAGGAAGTCACCCCTCCACTTT.

There are many counts of this clonotype. The rearrangement joins TRBV5-1 to TRBJ2-1; maybe TRBD1 (6 bases). Germline V gives CDR1 SGHRS, CDR2 YFSETQ. The CDR3 has 15 residues. V lost 7 bases to trimming and J lost 3 bases, with 17 bases between them. The CDR3, as DNA: TGCGCCAGCGGTCCGGTCCTAGGGGGCTACAATGAGCAGTTCTTC. It translates to CASGPVLGGYNEQFF.

This clonotype was observed a few times. This rearrangement joins TRBV20-1 to TRBJ1-1, with TRBD1 identical over 8 bases. V was pared by 5 bases and J by 3 bases, with 8 bases of the junction left unmatched. The CDR3 length is 14 residues. Germline-derived CDR1 and CDR2 are DFQATT and SNEGSKA (reference sequence). The CDR3 DNA reads TGCAGTGCTCCCACGACAGGGGCTGACACTGAAGCTTTCTTT. Amino acids: CSAPTTGADTEAFF.

This clonotype occurred a few times. This chain links TRBV7-9 with TRBJ2-1, with TRBD2 matching 9 bases. Germline lookup yields CDR1 SEHNR and CDR2 FQNEAQ (reference sequence). The CDR3 is 15 residues long. Trimming at V came to 3 bases and at J to 5 bases, leaving 5 bases not matched to a gene. As DNA, the CDR3 is TGTGCCAGCAGCTTGGCGGGAGGGCCGAACAATGAGCAGTTCTTC. It translates to CASSLAGGPNNEQFF.